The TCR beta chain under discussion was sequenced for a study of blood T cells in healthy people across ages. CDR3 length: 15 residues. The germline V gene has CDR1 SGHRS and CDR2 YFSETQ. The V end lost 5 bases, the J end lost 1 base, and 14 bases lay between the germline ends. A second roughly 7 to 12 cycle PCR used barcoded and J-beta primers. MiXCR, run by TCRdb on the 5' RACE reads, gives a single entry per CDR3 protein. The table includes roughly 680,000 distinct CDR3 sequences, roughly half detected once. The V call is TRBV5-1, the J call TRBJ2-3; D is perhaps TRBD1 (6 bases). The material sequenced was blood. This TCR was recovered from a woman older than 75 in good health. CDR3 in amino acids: CASRSPGHCTDTQYF. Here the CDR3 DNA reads TGCGCCAGCAGGTCCCCGGGACACTGCACAGATACGCAGTATTTT.